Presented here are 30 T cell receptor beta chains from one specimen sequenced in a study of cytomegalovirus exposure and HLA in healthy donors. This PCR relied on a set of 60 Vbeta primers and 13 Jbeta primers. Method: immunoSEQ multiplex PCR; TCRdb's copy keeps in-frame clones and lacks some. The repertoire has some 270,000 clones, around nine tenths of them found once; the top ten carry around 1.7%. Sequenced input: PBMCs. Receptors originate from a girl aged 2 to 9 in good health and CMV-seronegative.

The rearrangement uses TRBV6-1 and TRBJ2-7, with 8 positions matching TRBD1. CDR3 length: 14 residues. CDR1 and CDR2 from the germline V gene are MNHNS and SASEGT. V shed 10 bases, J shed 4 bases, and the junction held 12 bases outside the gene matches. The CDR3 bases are TGTGCCAACAAGGCAGGGGGCTTAGTTTACGAGCAGTACTTC. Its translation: CANKAGGLVYEQYF.

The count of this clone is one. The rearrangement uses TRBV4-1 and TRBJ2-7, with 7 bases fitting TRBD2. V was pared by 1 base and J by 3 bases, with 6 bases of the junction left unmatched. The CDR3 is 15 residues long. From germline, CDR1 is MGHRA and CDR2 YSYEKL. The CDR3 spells CASSQALAVGYEQYF. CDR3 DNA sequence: TGCGCCAGCAGCCAAGCCCTAGCGGTGGGCTACGAGCAGTACTTC.

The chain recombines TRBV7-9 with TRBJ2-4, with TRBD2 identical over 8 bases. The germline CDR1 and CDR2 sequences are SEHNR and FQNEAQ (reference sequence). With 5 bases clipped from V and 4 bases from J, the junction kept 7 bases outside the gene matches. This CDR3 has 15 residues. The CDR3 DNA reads TGTGCCAGCAGCCCGACTAGCGAGCCAAAAAACATTCAGTACTTC. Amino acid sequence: CASSPTSEPKNIQYF.

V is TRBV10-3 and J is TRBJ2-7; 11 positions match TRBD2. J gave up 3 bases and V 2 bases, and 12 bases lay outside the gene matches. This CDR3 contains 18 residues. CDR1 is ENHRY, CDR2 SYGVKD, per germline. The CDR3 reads CAISEGLAGISHSYEQYF. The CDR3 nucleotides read TGTGCCATCAGTGAGGGACTAGCGGGTATATCCCACAGCTACGAGCAGTACTTC.

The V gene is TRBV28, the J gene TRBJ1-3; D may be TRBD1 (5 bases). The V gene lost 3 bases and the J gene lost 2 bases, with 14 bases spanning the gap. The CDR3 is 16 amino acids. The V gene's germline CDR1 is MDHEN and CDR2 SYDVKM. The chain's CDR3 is CASSFSGGEAGNTIYF. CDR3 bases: TGTGCCAGCAGTTTTTCCGGGGGAGAGGCTGGAAACACCATATATTTT. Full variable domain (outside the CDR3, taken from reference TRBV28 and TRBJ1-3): DVKVTQSSRYLVKRTGEKVFLECVQDMDHENMFWYRQDPGLGLRLIYFSYDVKMKEKGDIPEGYSVSREKKERFSLILESASTNQTSMYLCASSFSGGEAGNTIYFGEGSWLTVV.

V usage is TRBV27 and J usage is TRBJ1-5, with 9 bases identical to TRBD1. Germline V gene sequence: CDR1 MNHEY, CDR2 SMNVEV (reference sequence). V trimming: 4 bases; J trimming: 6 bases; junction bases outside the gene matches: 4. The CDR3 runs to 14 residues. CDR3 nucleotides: TGTGCCAGCAGTTCCGGGACAGGGATTCAGCCCCAGCATTTT. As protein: CASSSGTGIQPQHF.

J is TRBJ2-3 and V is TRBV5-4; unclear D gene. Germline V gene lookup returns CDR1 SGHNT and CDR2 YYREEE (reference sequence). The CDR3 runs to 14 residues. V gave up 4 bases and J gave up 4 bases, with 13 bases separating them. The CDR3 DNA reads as TGTGCCAGCAGCCCGAATCTAGGTGCAGATACGCAGTATTTT. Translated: CASSPNLGADTQYF.

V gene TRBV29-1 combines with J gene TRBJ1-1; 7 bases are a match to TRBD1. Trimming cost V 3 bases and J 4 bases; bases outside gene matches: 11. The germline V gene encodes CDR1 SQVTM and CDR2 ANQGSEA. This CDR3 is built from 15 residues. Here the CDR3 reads CSVEYTGTAATEAFF. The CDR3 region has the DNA TGCAGCGTTGAGTATACCGGGACAGCAGCCACTGAAGCTTTCTTT.

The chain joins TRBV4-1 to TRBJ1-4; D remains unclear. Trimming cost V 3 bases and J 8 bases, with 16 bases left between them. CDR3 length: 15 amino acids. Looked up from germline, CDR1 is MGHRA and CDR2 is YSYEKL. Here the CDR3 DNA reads TGCGCCAGCAGCCAGCTCGACATAGATCACGAAAAACTGTTTTTT. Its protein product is CASSQLDIDHEKLFF.

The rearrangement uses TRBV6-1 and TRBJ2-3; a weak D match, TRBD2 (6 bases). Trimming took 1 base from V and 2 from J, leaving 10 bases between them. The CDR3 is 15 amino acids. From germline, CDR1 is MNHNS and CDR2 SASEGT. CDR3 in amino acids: CASSEGGLITDTQYF. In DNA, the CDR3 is TGTGCCAGCAGTGAAGGGGGACTCATCACAGATACGCAGTATTTT.

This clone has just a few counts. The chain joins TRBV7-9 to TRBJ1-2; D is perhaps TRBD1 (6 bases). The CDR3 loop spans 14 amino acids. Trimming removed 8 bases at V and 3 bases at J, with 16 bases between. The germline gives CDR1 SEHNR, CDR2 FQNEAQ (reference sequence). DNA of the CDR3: TGTGCCAGCCGATTGGGTCAGGGGCACTATGGCTACACCTTC. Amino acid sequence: CASRLGQGHYGYTF.

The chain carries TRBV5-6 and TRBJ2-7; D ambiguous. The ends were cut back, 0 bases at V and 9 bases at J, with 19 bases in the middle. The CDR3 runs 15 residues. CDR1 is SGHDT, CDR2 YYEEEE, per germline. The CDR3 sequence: CASSLGRHGLAWQYF. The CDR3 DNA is TGTGCCAGCAGCTTGGGGCGACATGGCCTCGCGTGGCAGTACTTC.

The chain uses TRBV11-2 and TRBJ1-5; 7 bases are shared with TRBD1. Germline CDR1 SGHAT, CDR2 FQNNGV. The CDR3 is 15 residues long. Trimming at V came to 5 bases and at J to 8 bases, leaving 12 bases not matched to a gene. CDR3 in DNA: TGTGCCAGCAGCCTGGGGCAGGGGGTTTTAGAGCCCCAGCATTTT. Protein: CASSLGQGVLEPQHF.

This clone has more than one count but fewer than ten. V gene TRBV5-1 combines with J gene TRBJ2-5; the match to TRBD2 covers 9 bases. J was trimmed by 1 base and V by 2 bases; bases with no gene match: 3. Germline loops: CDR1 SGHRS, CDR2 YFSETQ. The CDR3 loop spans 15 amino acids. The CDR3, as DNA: TGCGCCAGCAGCTTTGGCGGGGGGGCCCAAGAGACCCAGTACTTC. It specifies CASSFGGGAQETQYF. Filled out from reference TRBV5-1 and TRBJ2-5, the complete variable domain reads KAGVTQTPRYLIKTRGQQVTLSCSPISGHRSVSWYQQTPGQGLQFLFEYFSETQRNKGNFPGRFSGRQFSNSRSEMNVSTLELGDSALYLCASSFGGGAQETQYFGPGTRLLVL.

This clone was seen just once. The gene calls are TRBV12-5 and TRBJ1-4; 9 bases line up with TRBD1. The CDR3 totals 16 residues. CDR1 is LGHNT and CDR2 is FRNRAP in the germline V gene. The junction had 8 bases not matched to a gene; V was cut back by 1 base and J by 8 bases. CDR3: CASGLGTGGLQEKLFF. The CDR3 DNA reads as TGTGCTAGTGGTTTGGGCACAGGGGGCCTTCAAGAAAAACTGTTTTTT. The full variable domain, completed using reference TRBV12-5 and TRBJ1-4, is DARVTQTPRHKVTEMGQEVTMRCQPILGHNTVFWYRQTMMQGLELLAYFRNRAPLDDSGMPKDRFSAEMPDATLATLKIQPSEPRDSAVYFCASGLGTGGLQEKLFFGSGTQLSVL.

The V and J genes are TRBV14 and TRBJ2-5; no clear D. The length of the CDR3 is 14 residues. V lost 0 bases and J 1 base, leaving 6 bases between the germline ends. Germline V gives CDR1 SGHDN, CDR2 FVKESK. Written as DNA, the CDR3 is TGTGCCAGCAGCCAAGACACTACCCAAGAGACCCAGTACTTC. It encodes CASSQDTTQETQYF.

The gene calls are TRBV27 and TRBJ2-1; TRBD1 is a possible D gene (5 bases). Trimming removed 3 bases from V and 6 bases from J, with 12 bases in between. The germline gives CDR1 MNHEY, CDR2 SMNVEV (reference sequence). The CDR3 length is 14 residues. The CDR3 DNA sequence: TGTGCCAGCAGTTTCGGAAGGGGTAGCAATGAGCAGTTCTTC. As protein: CASSFGRGSNEQFF.

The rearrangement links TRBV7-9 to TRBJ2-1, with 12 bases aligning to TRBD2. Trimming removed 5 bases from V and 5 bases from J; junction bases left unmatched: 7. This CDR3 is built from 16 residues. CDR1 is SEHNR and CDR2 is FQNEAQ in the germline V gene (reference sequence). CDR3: CASSPSGLAGNNEQFF. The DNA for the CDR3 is TGTGCCAGCAGCCCATCCGGACTAGCGGGGAACAATGAGCAGTTCTTC. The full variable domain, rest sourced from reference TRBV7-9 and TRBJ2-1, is DTGVSQNPRHKITKRGQNVTFRCDPISEHNRLYWYRQTLGQGPEFLTYFQNEAQLEKSRLLSDRFSAERPKGSFSTLEIQRTEQGDSAMYLCASSPSGLAGNNEQFFGPGTRLTVL.

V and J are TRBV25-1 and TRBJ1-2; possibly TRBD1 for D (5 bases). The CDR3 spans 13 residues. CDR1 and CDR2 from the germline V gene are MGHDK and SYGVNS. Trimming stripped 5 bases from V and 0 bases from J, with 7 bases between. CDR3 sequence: CASSSDTNYGYTF. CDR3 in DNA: TGTGCCAGCAGTTCGGACACTAACTATGGCTACACCTTC.

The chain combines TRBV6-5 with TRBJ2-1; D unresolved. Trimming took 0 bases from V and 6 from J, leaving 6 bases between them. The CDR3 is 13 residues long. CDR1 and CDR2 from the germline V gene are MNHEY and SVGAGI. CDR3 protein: CASSYSMSNEQFF. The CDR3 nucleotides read TGTGCCAGCAGTTACTCTATGAGCAATGAGCAGTTCTTC.

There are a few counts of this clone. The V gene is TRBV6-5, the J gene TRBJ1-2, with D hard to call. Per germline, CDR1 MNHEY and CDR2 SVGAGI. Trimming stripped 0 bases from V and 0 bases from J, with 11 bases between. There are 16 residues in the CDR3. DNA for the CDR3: TGTGCCAGCAGTTACTCATTATCCGGGTCTAACTATGGCTACACCTTC. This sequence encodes CASSYSLSGSNYGYTF.

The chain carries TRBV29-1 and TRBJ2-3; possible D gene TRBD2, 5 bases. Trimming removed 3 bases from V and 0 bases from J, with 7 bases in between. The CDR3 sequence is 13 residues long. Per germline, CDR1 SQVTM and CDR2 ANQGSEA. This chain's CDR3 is CSVDGGSTDTQYF. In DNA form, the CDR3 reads TGCAGCGTTGACGGCGGGAGCACAGATACGCAGTATTTT.

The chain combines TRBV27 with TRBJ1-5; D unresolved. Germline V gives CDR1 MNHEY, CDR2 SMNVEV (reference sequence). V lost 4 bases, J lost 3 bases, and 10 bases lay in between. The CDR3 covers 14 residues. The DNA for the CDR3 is TGTGCCAGCAGTTCTGGGCCTTTCAATCAGCCCCAGCATTTT. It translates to CASSSGPFNQPQHF.

This CDR3 is CVTGTETEAFF. CDR3 nucleotides: TGTGTCACAGGGACGGAAACTGAAGCTTTCTTT. The chain joins TRBV6-5 to TRBJ1-1; D possibly corresponds to TRBD1 (6 bases). The germline V gene has CDR1 MNHEY and CDR2 SVGAGI. This CDR3 has 11 residues.

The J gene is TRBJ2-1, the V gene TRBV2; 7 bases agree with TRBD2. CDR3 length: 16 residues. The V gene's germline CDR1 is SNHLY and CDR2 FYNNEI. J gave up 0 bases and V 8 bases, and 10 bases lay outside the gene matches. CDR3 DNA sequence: TGTGCCAGCCTCTCCTCTAGCGGCCACTCCTACAATGAGCAGTTCTTC. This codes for CASLSSSGHSYNEQFF.

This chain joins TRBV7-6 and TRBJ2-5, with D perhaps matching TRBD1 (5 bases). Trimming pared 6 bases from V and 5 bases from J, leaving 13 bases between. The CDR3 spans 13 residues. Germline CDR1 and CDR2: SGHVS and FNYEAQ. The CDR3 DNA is TGTGCCAGCAGTTACGATCCAGGGGAGACCCAGTACTTC. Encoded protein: CASSYDPGETQYF.

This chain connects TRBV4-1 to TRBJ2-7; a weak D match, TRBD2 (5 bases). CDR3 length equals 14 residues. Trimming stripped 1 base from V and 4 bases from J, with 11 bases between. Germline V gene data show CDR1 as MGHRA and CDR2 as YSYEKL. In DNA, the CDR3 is TGCGCCAGCAGCCAAGCCGCGGGTCAATACGAGCAGTACTTC. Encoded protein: CASSQAAGQYEQYF.

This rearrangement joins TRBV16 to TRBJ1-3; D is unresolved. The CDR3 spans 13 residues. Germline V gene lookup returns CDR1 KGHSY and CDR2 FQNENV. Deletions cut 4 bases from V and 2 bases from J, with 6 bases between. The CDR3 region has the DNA TGTGCCAGCAGCCCACCTACTGGAAACACCATATATTTT. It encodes CASSPPTGNTIYF. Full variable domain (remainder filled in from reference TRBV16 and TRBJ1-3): GEEVAQTPKHLVRGEGQKAKLYCAPIKGHSYVFWYQQVLKNEFKFLISFQNENVFDETGMPKERFSAKCLPNSPCSLEIQATKLEDSAVYFCASSPPTGNTIYFGEGSWLTVV.

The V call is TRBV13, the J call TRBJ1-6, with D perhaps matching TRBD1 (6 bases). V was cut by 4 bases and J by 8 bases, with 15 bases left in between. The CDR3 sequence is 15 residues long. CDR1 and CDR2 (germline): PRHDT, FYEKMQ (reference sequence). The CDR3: CASSSPTGIDSPLHF. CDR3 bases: TGTGCCAGCAGCTCCCCCACAGGGATTGATTCACCCCTCCACTTT.

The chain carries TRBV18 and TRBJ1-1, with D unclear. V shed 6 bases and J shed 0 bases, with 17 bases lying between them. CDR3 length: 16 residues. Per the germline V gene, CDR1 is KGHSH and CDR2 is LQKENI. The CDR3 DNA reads TGTGCCAGCTCCCTAGCTGGAGGCTTCATGAACACTGAAGCTTTCTTT. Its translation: CASSLAGGFMNTEAFF. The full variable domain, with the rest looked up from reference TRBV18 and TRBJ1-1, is NAGVMQNPRHLVRRRGQEARLRCSPMKGHSHVYWYRQLPEEGLKFMVYLQKENIIDESGMPKERFSAEFPKEGPSILRIQQVVRGDSAAYFCASSLAGGFMNTEAFFGQGTRLTVV.